One and the same sample provided the 29 T cell receptor beta chains below, sequenced in a study of blood T cells in healthy people across ages. A second PCR, run for about 7 to 11 cycles, used a sample-barcoded 5' primer plus a J-beta primer mix. MiXCR, applied by TCRdb to the 5' RACE reads, yields one record per CDR3 protein. This sample has fewer than 1,200,000 distinct CDR3 sequences, with about 23% found just once. This sample also belongs to another study, concerning T cells of mothers and their children.

Sequencing used blood. The receptors come from a girl aged 2 to 10 in good health.

The chain is built from TRBV10-3 and TRBJ2-7, with D possibly TRBD2 on 6 matching bases. The CDR3 length is 11 residues. Germline lookup yields CDR1 ENHRY and CDR2 SYGVKD. The ends were cut back, 7 bases at V and 4 bases at J, with 8 bases in the middle. CDR3 sequence: CAINGGYEQYF. CDR3 nucleotide sequence: TGTGCCATCAATGGAGGGTACGAGCAGTACTTC.

This clonotype was counted only a few times. The genes are TRBV7-9 and TRBJ2-4; D remains ambiguous. V lost 6 bases, J lost 3 bases, and 9 bases lay in between. Germline V gene data show CDR1 as SEHNR and CDR2 as FQNEAQ (reference sequence). The CDR3 spans 13 residues. Here the CDR3 DNA reads TGTGCCAGCAGAGACCCGTTCAAAAACATTCAGTACTTC. It codes for CASRDPFKNIQYF.

The CDR3, as DNA: TGTGCCAGCAGTGAATGGGGTGGGAACACTGAAGCTTTCTTT. Its protein is CASSEWGGNTEAFF. The rearrangement joins TRBV25-1 to TRBJ1-1; D is unclear. The V and J ends lost 1 base and 1 base respectively, with 7 bases between them. Germline V gene data show CDR1 as MGHDK and CDR2 as SYGVNS. This CDR3 has 14 amino acids.

V usage is TRBV7-9 and J usage is TRBJ2-1; no clear D. Per germline, CDR1 SEHNR and CDR2 FQNEAQ (reference sequence). This CDR3 is 14 amino acids long. Trimming took 0 bases from V and 14 from J, leaving 17 bases between them. As DNA, the CDR3 is TGTGCCAGCAGCTTAGCTACGACTGGCGCAAGTGAGTTCTTC. Its protein is CASSLATTGASEFF.

The chain joins TRBV12-3 or TRBV12-4 to TRBJ2-6; no clear D. Trimming left V 8 bases short and J 1 base short, with 9 bases between. This CDR3 region has 14 residues. As DNA, the CDR3 is TGTGCCAGCCTCCATATATCTGGGGCCAACGTCCTGACTTTC. Its translation is CASLHISGANVLTF.

The V call is TRBV20-1, the J call TRBJ2-5, with a possible D match to TRBD2 (6 bases). Per the germline V gene, CDR1 is DFQATT and CDR2 is SNEGSKA (reference sequence). This CDR3 is 13 amino acids long. V lost 6 bases to trimming and J lost 9 bases, with 20 bases between them. The CDR3 DNA reads TGCAGTGCCGAAGTAGCGGCCCCGGTGGCCCAGTACTTC. Residues: CSAEVAAPVAQYF.

This sequence joins TRBV7-2 and TRBJ1-5; weak D call: TRBD1 (6 bases). The CDR3 has 13 residues. CDR1 and CDR2 from the germline V gene are SGHTA and FQGNSA. V was clipped by 8 bases and J by 5 bases, with 13 bases between them. The CDR3 reads CASGRQVDQPQHF. The CDR3 bases are TGTGCCAGCGGACGACAGGTGGATCAGCCCCAGCATTTT.

This clonotype appeared a few times. The chain is built from TRBV20-1 and TRBJ1-2; tentative D call: TRBD1 (6 bases). The CDR3 spans 12 residues. V was cut by 3 bases and J by 3 bases, with 8 bases left in between. From germline, CDR1 is DFQATT and CDR2 SNEGSKA (reference sequence). The CDR3 coding sequence is TGCAGTGCTAGCAGGGGAGACTATGGCTACACCTTC. Its translation: CSASRGDYGYTF.

On this clonotype itself: At one end the junction does not follow the germline gene, possibly because of a read error. This chain links TRBV12-3 or TRBV12-4 with TRBJ2-1; 11 bases are shared with TRBD2. CDR3 length: 15 residues. The CDR3 loop is CASSETSGSSNEQFF. The CDR3 region has the DNA TGCGCCAGCAGTGAAACTAGCGGGAGTTCCAATGAGCAGTTCTTC.

The rearrangement joins TRBV7-6 to TRBJ2-1; D call uncertain. The tail of the sequence fits TRBJ2-5 better, so the J call may be wrong. Germline assignment: CDR1 SGHVS and CDR2 FNYEAQ. The CDR3 is 12 amino acids. CDR3 residues: CASSGKQETQYF. The CDR3 bases are TGTGCCAGCAGCGGAAAACAGGAGACCCAGTACTTC.

This rearrangement joins TRBV20-1 to TRBJ2-7; TRBD2 is a possible D gene (6 bases). V lost 1 base and J lost 0, with 13 bases in between. The CDR3 totals 15 residues. Germline CDR1 reads DFQATT; CDR2 reads SNEGSKA (reference sequence). The CDR3 sequence is CSARVLAGRSYEQYF. The CDR3, as DNA: TGCAGTGCTAGAGTATTGGCGGGACGCTCCTACGAGCAGTACTTC.

The chain couples TRBV20-1 to TRBJ1-1, with D hard to call. Trimming cost V 4 bases and J 0 bases, with 6 bases left between them. Germline values: CDR1 DFQATT, CDR2 SNEGSKA (reference sequence). This CDR3 has 12 amino acids. CDR3 sequence reads: CSANRLNTEAFF. The CDR3 DNA follows: TGCAGTGCTAATCGCCTGAACACTGAAGCTTTCTTT.

This chain connects TRBV20-1 to TRBJ2-5; TRBD2 is a possible D gene (6 bases). The DNA end lines up better with TRBJ2-1; the J call may be wrong. The CDR3 has 14 amino acids. CDR1 is DFQATT and CDR2 is SNEGSKA in the germline V gene (reference sequence). The CDR3 DNA follows: TGCAGTGCTAGTAGGCGGGGATCTTACAATGAGCAGTTCTTC. This gives the protein CSASRRGSYNEQFF.

J is TRBJ2-5 and V is TRBV11-1; 7 bases are shared with TRBD2. TRBJ2-1 explains the end of the DNA better; the J call may be wrong. Germline CDR1 is SGHAT and CDR2 is FQDESV (reference sequence). This CDR3 contains 14 residues. CDR3 sequence (DNA): TGTGCCAGCAGCTTACCCACTAGCGTTGATGAGCAGTTCTTC. Protein product: CASSLPTSVDEQFF.

This clonotype was counted only a few times. The chain employs TRBV29-1 and TRBJ1-2; D not resolved. V was trimmed by 4 bases and J by 6 bases, leaving 9 bases between them. The CDR3 sequence is 11 residues long. Germline values: CDR1 SQVTM, CDR2 ANQGSEA. The CDR3 protein is CSVGRLDGYTF. CDR3 in DNA: TGCAGCGTTGGGAGACTGGATGGCTACACCTTC.

This clonotype was detected a few times. The genes are TRBV6-2 or TRBV6-3 and TRBJ2-3, with 12 bases fitting TRBD2. This CDR3 contains 14 residues. CDR1 MNHEY and CDR2 SVGEGT come from the germline V gene. J lost 4 bases, V lost 8 bases, and 4 bases had no gene match. The CDR3 reads CASSSGGASDTQYF. The CDR3 DNA sequence: TGTGCCAGCTCTAGCGGGGGGGCTTCAGATACGCAGTATTTT.

The chain combines TRBV10-3 with TRBJ2-5, with D perhaps TRBD1 or TRBD2 (6 bases each). CDR1 and CDR2 from the germline V gene are ENHRY and SYGVKD. The CDR3 loop spans 14 amino acids. The germline V and J ends were trimmed by 6 bases and 5 bases, with 16 bases remaining between them. Here the CDR3 reads CAIRNPGAGETQYF. The CDR3 DNA is TGTGCCATCAGAAATCCGGGGGCGGGTGAGACCCAGTACTTC.

V gene TRBV14 combines with J gene TRBJ2-3; TRBD1 matches at 8 bases. V trimming: 4 bases; J trimming: 1 base; junction bases outside the gene matches: 10. CDR3 length: 17 amino acids. CDR1 SGHDN and CDR2 FVKESK come from the germline V gene. In nucleotides, the CDR3 is TGTGCCAGCAGCCCGTACCCAGGGGGCCCGGGCACAGATACGCAGTATTTT. This gives the protein CASSPYPGGPGTDTQYF.

The genes are TRBV9 and TRBJ2-7; no firm D call. The CDR3 has 14 residues. Germline assignment: CDR1 SGDLS and CDR2 YYNGEE. The germline V and J ends were trimmed by 0 bases and 3 bases, with 10 bases remaining between them. The CDR3 DNA reads TGTGCCAGCAGCGTAGGTTTAGGGATCTACGAGCAGTACTTC. This encodes CASSVGLGIYEQYF.

The chain uses TRBV3-1 and TRBJ2-5; 9 positions agree with TRBD1. This CDR3 spans 13 amino acids. Germline V CDR1 and CDR2: LGHDT, YNNKEL (reference sequence). The ends lost 7 bases at V and 5 bases at J; junction bases unmatched: 5. The CDR3 coding sequence is TGTGCCAGCACCAAACAGGGGGCCGAGACCCAGTACTTC. As protein: CASTKQGAETQYF.

V is TRBV12-3 or TRBV12-4 and J is TRBJ1-1, with a possible D match to TRBD1 (5 bases). The CDR3 is 14 residues long. V lost 5 bases and J 5 bases, leaving 15 bases between the germline ends. The CDR3 region is CASSDRGLSTEAFF. DNA of the CDR3: TGTGCCAGCAGTGACCGGGGGTTGAGTACTGAAGCTTTCTTT.

This clonotype has a count of ten or more. This sequence joins TRBV4-2 and TRBJ2-1, with D perhaps TRBD1 or TRBD2 (5 bases each). In germline, CDR1 is LGHNA, CDR2 YNFKEQ. The CDR3 totals 17 residues. The V and J ends lost 3 bases and 6 bases respectively, with 21 bases between them. CDR3 coding DNA: TGTGCCAGCAGCCATCCCAACCCGGGACCAAACATCAATGAGCAGTTCTTC. This gives the protein CASSHPNPGPNINEQFF.

V gene TRBV5-6 combines with J gene TRBJ2-4; D assignment may be TRBD1 or TRBD2 (5 bases each). Germline V CDR1 and CDR2: SGHDT, YYEEEE. V was shortened by 2 bases and J by 6 bases, with 12 bases between the two germline ends. This CDR3 spans 14 amino acids. The CDR3 spells CASSFGGSVNIQYF. The CDR3 DNA reads as TGTGCCAGCAGCTTTGGGGGTAGCGTAAACATTCAGTACTTC.

A word on this clonotype: A much more abundant neighbour one base away suggests this may be a read error. This sequence joins TRBV28 and TRBJ2-2; TRBD2 might be the D (6 bases). CDR1 and CDR2 (germline): MDHEN, SYDVKM. The CDR3 sequence is 16 residues long. CDR3: CASRLGLIGNTGELLF. As DNA, the CDR3 is TGTGCCAGCAGATTGGGACTCATTGGGAACACCGGGGAGCTGCTTTTT.

This clonotype was seen a handful of times. This chain uses TRBV4-2 with TRBJ1-3; D ambiguous. CDR1 and CDR2 (germline): LGHNA, YNFKEQ. The ends were cut back, 1 base at V and 0 bases at J, with 7 bases in the middle. The CDR3 runs 15 residues. The CDR3 protein is CASSQVRISGNTIYF. The CDR3 DNA reads TGTGCCAGCAGCCAAGTCCGAATCTCTGGAAACACCATATATTTT.

The V and J genes are TRBV29-1 and TRBJ1-2; D gene ambiguous. V dropped 3 bases and J dropped 4 bases, with 9 bases sitting between them. This CDR3 is 12 amino acids long. Germline lookup yields CDR1 SQVTM and CDR2 ANQGSEA. CDR3 loop: CSVEETTYGYTF. CDR3 DNA sequence: TGCAGCGTTGAGGAGACTACCTATGGCTACACCTTC.

There are a few counts of this clonotype. The chain uses TRBV28 and TRBJ2-7; D is unclear. The CDR3 is 14 residues long. The ends were cut back, 0 bases at V and 5 bases at J, with 11 bases in the middle. Per germline, CDR1 MDHEN and CDR2 SYDVKM. The CDR3 DNA sequence: TGTGCCAGCAGTTTATGGAGCCTATCCCACGAGCAGTACTTC. It translates to CASSLWSLSHEQYF.

This chain connects TRBV7-6 to TRBJ2-7, with TRBD2 identical over 7 bases. The CDR3 spans 15 residues. Germline CDR1 reads SGHVS; CDR2 reads FNYEAQ. Trimming removed 5 bases from V and 7 bases from J; junction bases left unmatched: 14. CDR3 DNA: TGTGCCAGCAGCCCTTGGGGGGGTCGGGACCTGGAGCAGTACTTC. Translation: CASSPWGGRDLEQYF.

The V gene is TRBV12-3 or TRBV12-4, the J gene TRBJ1-5, with D maybe TRBD1 (6 bases). Trimming left V 8 bases short and J 7 bases short, with 21 bases between. The CDR3 sequence is 15 residues long. CDR3 region: CASSRPDRPDQPQHF. CDR3 DNA: TGTGCCAGCTCCCGACCCGACAGGCCGGACCAGCCCCAGCATTTT.